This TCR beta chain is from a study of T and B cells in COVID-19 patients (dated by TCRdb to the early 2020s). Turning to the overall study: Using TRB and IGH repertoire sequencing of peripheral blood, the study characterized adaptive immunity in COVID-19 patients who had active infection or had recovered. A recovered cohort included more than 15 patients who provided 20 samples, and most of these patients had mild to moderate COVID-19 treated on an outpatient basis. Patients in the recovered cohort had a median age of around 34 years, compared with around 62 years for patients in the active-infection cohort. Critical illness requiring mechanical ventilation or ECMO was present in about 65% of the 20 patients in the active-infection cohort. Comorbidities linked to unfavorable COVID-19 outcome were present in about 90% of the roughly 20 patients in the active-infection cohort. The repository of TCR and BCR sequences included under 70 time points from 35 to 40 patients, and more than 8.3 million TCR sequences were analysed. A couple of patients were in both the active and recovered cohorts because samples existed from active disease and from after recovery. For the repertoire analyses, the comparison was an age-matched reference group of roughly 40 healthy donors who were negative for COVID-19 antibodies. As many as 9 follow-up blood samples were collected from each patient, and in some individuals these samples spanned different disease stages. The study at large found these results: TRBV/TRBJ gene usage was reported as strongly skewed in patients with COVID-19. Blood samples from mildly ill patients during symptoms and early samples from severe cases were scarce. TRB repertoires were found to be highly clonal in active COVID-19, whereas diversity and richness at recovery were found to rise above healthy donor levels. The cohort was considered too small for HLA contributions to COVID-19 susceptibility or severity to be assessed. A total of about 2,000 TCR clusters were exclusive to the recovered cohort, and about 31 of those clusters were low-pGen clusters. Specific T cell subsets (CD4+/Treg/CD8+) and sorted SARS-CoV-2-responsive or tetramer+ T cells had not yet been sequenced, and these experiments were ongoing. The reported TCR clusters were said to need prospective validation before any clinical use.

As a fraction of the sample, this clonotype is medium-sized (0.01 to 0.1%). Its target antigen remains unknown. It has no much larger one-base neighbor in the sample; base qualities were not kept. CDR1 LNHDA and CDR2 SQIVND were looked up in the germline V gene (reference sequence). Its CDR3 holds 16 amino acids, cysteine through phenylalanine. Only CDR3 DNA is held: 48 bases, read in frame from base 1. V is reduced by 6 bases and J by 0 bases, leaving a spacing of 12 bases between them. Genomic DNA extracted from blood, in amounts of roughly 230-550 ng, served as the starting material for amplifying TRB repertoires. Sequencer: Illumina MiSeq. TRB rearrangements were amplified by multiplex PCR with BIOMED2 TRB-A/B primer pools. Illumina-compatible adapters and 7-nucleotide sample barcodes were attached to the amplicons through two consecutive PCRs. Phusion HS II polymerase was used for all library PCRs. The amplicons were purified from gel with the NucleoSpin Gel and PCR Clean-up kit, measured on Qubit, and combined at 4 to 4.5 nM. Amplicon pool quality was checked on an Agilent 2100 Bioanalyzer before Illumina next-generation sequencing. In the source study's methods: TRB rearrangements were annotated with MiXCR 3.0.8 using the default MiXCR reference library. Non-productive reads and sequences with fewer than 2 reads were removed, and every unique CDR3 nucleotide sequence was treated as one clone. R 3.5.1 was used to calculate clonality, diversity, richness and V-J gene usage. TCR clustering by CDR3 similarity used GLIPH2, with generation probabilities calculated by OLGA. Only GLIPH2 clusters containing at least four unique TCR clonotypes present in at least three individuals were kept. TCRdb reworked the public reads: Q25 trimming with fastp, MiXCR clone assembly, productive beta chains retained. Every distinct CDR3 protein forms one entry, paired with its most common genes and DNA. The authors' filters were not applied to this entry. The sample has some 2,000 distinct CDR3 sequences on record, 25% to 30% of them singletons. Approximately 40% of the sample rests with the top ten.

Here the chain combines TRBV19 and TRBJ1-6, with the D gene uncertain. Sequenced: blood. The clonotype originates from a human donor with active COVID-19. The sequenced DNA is TGTGCCAGTAGGGAGGGCTCTAGCTCCTATAATTCACCCCTCCACTTT. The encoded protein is CASREGSSSYNSPLHF.